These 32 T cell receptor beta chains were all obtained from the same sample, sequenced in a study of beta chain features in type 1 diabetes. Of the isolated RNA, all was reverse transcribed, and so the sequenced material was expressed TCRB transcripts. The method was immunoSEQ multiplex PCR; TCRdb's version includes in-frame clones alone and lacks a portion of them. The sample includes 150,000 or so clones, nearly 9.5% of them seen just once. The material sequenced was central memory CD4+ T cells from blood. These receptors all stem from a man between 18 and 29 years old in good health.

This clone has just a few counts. This CDR3 reads CASSLQGVWSGNTIYF. The CDR3 DNA is TGTGCCAGCAGCTTACAGGGTGTTTGGTCTGGAAACACCATATATTTT. This rearrangement joins TRBV7-2 to TRBJ1-3, with D possibly being TRBD1 (5 bases). V was shortened by 2 bases and J by 1 base, with 12 bases between the two germline ends. The CDR3 is 16 residues long. CDR1 SGHTA and CDR2 FQGNSA come from the germline V gene.

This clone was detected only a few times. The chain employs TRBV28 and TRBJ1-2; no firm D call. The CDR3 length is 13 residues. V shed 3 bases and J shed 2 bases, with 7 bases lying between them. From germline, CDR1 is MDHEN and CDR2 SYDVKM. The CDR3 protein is CASSFGRNYGYTF. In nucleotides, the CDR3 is TGTGCCAGCAGTTTTGGCAGAAACTATGGCTACACCTTC.

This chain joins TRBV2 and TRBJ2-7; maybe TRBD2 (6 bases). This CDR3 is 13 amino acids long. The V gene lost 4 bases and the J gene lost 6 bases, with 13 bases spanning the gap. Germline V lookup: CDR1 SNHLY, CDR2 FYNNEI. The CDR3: CASSGNRGSEQYF. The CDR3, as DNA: TGTGCCAGCAGTGGCAATCGGGGGTCCGAGCAGTACTTC.

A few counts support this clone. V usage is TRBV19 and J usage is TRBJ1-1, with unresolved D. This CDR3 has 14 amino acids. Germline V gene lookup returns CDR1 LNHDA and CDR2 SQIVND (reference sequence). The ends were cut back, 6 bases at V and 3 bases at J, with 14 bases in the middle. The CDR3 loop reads CASRRRGYDTEAFF. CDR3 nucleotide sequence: TGTGCCAGTAGGAGGAGAGGGTACGACACTGAAGCTTTCTTT.

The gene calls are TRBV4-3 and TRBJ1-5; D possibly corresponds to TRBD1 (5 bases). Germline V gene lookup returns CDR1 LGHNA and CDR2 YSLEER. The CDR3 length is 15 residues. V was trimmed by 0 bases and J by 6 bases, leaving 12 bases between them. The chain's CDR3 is CASSQDGSGLQPQHF. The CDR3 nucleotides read TGCGCCAGCAGCCAAGATGGGTCGGGACTTCAGCCCCAGCATTTT.

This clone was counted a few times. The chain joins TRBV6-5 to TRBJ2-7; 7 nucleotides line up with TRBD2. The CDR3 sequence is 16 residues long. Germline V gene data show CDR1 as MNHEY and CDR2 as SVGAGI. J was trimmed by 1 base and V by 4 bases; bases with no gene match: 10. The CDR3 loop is CASSSPWEGRSYEQYF. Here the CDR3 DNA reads TGTGCCAGCAGTTCTCCTTGGGAGGGGAGGTCCTACGAGCAGTACTTC.

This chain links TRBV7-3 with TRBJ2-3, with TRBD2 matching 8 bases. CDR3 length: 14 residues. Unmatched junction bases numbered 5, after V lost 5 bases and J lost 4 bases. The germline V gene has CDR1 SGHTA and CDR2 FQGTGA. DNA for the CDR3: TGTGCCAGCAGCGCCGGGACTAGGGCAGATACGCAGTATTTT. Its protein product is CASSAGTRADTQYF.

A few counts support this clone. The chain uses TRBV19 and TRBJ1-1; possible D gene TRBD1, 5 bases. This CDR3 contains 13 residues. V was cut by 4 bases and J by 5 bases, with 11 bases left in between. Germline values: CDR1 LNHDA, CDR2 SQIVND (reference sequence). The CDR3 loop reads CASSTREGTEAFF. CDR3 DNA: TGTGCCAGTAGTACCAGGGAAGGGACTGAAGCTTTCTTT.

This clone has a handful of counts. CDR3 sequence (DNA): TGTGCCAGCTCACCACCCGGACTGCAGCCGAGCACAGATACGCAGTATTTT. Residues: CASSPPGLQPSTDTQYF. V usage is TRBV18 and J usage is TRBJ2-3; a possible D gene is TRBD2 (5 bases). Germline-derived CDR1 and CDR2 are KGHSH and LQKENI. CDR3 size: 17 residues. Trimming removed 0 bases at V and 0 bases at J, with 13 bases between.

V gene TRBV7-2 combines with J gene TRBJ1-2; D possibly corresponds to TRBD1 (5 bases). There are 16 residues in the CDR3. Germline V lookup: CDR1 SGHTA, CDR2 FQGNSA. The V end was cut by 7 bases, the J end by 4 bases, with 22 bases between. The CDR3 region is CASTPWAGKSSYGYTF. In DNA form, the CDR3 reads TGTGCCAGCACCCCATGGGCAGGGAAAAGTTCCTATGGCTACACCTTC.

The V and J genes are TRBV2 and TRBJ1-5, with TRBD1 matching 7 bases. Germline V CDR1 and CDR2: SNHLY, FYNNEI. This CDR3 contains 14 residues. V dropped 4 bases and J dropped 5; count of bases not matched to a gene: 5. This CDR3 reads CASSAQGLDQPQHF. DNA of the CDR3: TGTGCCAGCAGTGCACAGGGGTTAGATCAGCCCCAGCATTTT.

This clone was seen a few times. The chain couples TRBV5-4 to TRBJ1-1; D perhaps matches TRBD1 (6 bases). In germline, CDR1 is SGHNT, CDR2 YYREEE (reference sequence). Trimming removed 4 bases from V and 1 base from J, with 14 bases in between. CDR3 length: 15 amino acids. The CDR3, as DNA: TGTGCCAGCAGCAAATCTGGACAGCAGAACACTGAAGCTTTCTTT. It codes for CASSKSGQQNTEAFF.

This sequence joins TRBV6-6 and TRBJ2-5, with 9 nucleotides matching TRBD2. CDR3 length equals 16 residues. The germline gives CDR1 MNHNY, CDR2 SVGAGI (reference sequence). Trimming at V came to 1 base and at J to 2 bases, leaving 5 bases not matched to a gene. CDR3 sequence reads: CASSYLRAGGQETQYF. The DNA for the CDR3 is TGTGCCAGCAGTTACTTGAGAGCGGGGGGTCAAGAGACCCAGTACTTC.

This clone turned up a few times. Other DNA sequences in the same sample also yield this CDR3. The CDR3 DNA reads TGTGCCAGCAGCTTCGACAGAGCCTCCTACGAGCAGTACTTC. It specifies CASSFDRASYEQYF. The chain combines TRBV11-2 with TRBJ2-7, with D maybe TRBD1 (5 bases). From germline, CDR1 is SGHAT and CDR2 FQNNGV. The germline V and J ends were trimmed by 3 bases and 0 bases, with 9 bases remaining between them. This CDR3 has 14 residues.

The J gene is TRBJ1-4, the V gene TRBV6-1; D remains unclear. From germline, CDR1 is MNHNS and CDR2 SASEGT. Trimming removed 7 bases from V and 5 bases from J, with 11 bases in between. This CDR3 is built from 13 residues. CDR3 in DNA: TGTGCCAGCAAATGGGCCCGCAATGAAAAACTGTTTTTT. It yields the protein CASKWARNEKLFF.

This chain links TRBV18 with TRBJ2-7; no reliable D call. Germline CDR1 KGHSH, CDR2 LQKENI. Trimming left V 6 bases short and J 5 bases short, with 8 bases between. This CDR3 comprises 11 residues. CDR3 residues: CASSPLDEQYF. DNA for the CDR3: TGTGCCAGCTCCCCCCTCGACGAGCAGTACTTC.

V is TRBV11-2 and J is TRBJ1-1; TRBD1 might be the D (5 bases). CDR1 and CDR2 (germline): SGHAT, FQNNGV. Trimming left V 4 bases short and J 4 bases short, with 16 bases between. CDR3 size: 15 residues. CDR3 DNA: TGTGCCAGCAGCTCACATCCTAGGACATCCACTGAAGCTTTCTTT. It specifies CASSSHPRTSTEAFF.

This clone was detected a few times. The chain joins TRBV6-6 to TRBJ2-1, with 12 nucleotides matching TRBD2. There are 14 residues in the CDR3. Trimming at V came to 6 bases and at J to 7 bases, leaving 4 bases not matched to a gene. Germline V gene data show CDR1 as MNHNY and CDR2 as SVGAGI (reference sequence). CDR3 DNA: TGTGCCAGCAGGGCTAGCGGGGGGGTAAATGAGCAGTTCTTC. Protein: CASRASGGVNEQFF.

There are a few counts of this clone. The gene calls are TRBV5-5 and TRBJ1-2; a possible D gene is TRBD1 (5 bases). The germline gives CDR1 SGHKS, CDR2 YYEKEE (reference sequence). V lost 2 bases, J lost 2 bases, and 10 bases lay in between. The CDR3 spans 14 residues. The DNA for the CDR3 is TGTGCCAGCAGCTTATCCCCAGGGAACTATGGCTACACCTTC. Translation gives CASSLSPGNYGYTF.

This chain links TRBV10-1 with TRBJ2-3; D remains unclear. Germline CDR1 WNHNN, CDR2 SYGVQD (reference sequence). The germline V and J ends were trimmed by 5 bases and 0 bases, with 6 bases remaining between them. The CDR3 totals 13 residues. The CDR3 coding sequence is TGCGCCAGCAGTAGCCCTAGCACAGATACGCAGTATTTT. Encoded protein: CASSSPSTDTQYF.

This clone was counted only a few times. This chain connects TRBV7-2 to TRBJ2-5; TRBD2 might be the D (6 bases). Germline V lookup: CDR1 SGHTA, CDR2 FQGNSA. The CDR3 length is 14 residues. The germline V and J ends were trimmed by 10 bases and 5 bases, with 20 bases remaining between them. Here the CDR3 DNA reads TGTGCCACCCAATCTTTTCGGGGGACGGAGACCCAGTACTTC. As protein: CATQSFRGTETQYF.

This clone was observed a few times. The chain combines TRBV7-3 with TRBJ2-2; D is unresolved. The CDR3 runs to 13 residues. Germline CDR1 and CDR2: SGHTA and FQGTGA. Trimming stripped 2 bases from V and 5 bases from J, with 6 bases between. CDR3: CASSLYGTGELFF. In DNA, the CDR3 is TGTGCCAGCAGCTTATACGGGACCGGGGAGCTGTTTTTT.

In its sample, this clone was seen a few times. The CDR3 is CASSKSGGQGETQYF. CDR3 nucleotides: TGTGCCAGCAGCAAAAGCGGGGGGCAAGGGGAGACCCAGTACTTC. The chain is built from TRBV9 and TRBJ2-5; TRBD2 agrees at 9 bases. V gave up 4 bases and J gave up 5 bases; unmatched junction bases: 9. The CDR3 has 15 amino acids. Germline assignment: CDR1 SGDLS and CDR2 YYNGEE.

CDR3 DNA sequence: TGTGCCAGCAGCACGACTAGCGGGGGGGTCCGGGATACGCAGTATTTT. Translation: CASSTTSGGVRDTQYF. The chain is built from TRBV7-2 and TRBJ2-3; TRBD2 agrees at 14 bases. CDR1 SGHTA and CDR2 FQGNSA come from the germline V gene. There are 16 residues in the CDR3. The junction had 7 bases not matched to a gene; V was cut back by 5 bases and J by 6 bases.

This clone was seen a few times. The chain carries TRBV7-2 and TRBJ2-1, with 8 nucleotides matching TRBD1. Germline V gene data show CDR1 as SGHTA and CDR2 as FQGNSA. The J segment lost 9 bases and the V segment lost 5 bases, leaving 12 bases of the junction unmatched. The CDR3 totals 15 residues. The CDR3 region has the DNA TGTGCCAGCAGCCTTACAGGGGGGCTCCTAGGTGAGCAGTTCTTC. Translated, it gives CASSLTGGLLGEQFF.

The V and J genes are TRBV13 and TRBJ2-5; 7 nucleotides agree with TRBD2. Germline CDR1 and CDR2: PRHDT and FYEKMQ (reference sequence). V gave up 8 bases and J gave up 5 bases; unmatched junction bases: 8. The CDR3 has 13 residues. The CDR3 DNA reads TGTGCCAGCTCAAGGGCGGGGGTGGAGACCCAGTACTTC. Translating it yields CASSRAGVETQYF.

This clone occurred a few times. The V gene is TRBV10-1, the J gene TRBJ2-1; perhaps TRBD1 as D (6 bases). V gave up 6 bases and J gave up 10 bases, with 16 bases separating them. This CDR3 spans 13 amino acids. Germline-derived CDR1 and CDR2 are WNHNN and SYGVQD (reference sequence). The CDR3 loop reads CASSSHRVAEQFF. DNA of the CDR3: TGCGCCAGCAGCAGCCACAGGGTCGCGGAGCAGTTCTTC.

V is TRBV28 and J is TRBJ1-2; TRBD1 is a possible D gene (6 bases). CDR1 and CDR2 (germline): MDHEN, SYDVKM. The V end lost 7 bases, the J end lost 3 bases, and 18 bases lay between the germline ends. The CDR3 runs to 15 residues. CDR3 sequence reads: CASIYEAGGHYGYTF. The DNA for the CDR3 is TGTGCCAGCATATATGAGGCGGGGGGCCACTATGGCTACACCTTC.

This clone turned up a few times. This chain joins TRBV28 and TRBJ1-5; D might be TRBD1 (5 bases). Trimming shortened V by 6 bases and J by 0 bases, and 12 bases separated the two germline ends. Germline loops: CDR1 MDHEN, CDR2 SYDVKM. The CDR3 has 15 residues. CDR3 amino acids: CASRSMQGSNQPQHF. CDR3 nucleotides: TGTGCCAGCAGATCTATGCAGGGTAGCAATCAGCCCCAGCATTTT.

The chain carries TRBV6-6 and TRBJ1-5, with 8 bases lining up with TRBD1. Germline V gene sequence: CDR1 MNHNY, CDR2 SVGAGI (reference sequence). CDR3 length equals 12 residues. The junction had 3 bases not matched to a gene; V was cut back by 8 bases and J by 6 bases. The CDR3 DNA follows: TGTGCCAGCGACAGGGGAGGTCAGCCCCAGCATTTT. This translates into CASDRGGQPQHF.

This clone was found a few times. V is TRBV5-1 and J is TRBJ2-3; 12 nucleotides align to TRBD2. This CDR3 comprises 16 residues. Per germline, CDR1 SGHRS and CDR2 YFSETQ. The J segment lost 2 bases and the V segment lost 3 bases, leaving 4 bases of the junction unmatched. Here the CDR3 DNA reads TGCGCCAGCAGCTGGCTAGCGGGGGGGCCCACAGATACGCAGTATTTT. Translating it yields CASSWLAGGPTDTQYF.

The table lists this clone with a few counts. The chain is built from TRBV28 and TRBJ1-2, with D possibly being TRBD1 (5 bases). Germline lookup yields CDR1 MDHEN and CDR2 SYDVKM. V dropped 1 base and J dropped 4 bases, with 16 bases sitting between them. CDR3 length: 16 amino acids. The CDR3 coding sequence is TGTGCCAGCAGTTTATTTGTTGGGGCCGTCTCCTATGGCTACACCTTC. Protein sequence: CASSLFVGAVSYGYTF.